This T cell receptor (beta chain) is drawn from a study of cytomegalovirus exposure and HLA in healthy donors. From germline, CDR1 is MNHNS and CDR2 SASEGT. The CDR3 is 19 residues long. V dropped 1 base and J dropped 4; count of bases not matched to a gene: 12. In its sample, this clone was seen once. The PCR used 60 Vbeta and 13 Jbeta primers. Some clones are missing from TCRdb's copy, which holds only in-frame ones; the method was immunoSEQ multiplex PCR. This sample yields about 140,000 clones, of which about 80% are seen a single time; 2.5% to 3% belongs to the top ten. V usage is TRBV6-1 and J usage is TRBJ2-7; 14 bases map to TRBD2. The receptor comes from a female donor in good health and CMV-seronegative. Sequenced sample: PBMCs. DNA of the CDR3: TGTGCCAGCAGTGAAGTGAAGAAGGGACTAGCGGGAGACCCATACGAGCAGTACTTC. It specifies CASSEVKKGLAGDPYEQYF.